Here is one T cell receptor (beta chain) with its context. Its antigen is currently unknown. This specimen comes from a study of shared clonotypes between healthy human individuals. Study findings and constraints: Researchers found naive subsets generally carried larger estimated richness than memory subsets. Across a handful of donors, naive CD4 shared 4.5% to 6%, naive CD8 around 3.5%, memory CD4 roughly 2.1%, memory CD8 about 0.38%.

HIV-negative, healthy adults without recent acute infections or vaccinations were the donors. With CCR7-negative CD45RA+ TemRA cells, CD45RO+ cells were combined in CD8 memory. Profiling relied on immunoSEQ multiplex PCR, and the TCRdb table lists in-frame clones only, not all of them. The table records around 690,000 clones, about 90% of them present only once. This TCR was sampled from a man between 18 and 35 years old in good health. Some clones in this sample may be carry-over from other donors' samples. The material sequenced was memory CD8+ T cells from PBMCs. Subset here: CD45RO+ cells pooled with CCR7-negative TemRA cells.

CDR3: CASSLVGQGEAGNTIYF. CDR3 nucleotide sequence: TGCGCCAGCAGCTTGGTGGGGCAGGGGGAGGCTGGAAACACCATATATTTT. The chain is built from TRBV5-1 and TRBJ1-3; 7 nucleotides align to TRBD1. CDR1 and CDR2 (germline): SGHRS, YFSETQ. The V gene end was trimmed by 0 bases and the J gene end by 2 bases; junction bases not matched to a gene: 8. This CDR3 has 17 residues.